The 3 T cell receptor beta chains below all came from one sample that was sequenced in a study of T cell changes during pregnancy in multiple sclerosis. Measured with immunoSEQ multiplex PCR; TCRdb has only the in-frame clones, and not every one. Of about 70,000 clones listed, over 85% are singletons. The sample consisted of peripheral blood, taken in the second trimester of pregnancy. These receptors were obtained from a female donor in good health, enrolled as a control in a pregnancy study.

The chain combines TRBV27 with TRBJ2-3; TRBD2 matches 11 bases. Trimming removed 4 bases from V and 3 bases from J; junction bases left unmatched: 6. This CDR3 has 16 amino acids. Germline CDR1 reads MNHEY; CDR2 reads SMNVEV (reference sequence). For the CDR3, the DNA is TGTGCCAGCAGTTCAACTAGCGGGGGAGAAACAGATACGCAGTATTTT. It codes for CASSSTSGGETDTQYF.

The chain joins TRBV10-1 to TRBJ1-3, with D perhaps TRBD1 (5 bases). Germline-derived CDR1 and CDR2 are WNHNN and SYGVQD (reference sequence). Trimming pared 6 bases from V and 2 bases from J, leaving 14 bases between. This CDR3 has 15 residues. The CDR3 is CASSYEQDPGNTIYF. The CDR3, as DNA: TGCGCCAGCAGCTACGAACAGGACCCTGGAAACACCATATATTTT.

The chain uses TRBV14 and TRBJ1-2, with a possible D match to TRBD1 (6 bases). This CDR3 region has 19 residues. The V end lost 2 bases, the J end lost 3 bases, and 25 bases lay between the germline ends. The germline V gene has CDR1 SGHDN and CDR2 FVKESK. CDR3 in DNA: TGTGCCAGCAGCCAACAACAAGGGTCCGGGACACTCGGATACTATGGCTACACCTTC. Residues: CASSQQQGSGTLGYYGYTF.